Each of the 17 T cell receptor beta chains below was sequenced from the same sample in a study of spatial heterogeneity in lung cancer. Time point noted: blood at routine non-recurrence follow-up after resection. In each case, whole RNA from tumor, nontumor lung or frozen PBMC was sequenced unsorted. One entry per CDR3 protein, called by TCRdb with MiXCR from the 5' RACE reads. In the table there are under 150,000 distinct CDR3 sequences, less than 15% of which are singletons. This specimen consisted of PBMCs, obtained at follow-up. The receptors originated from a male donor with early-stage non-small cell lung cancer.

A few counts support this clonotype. The CDR3 DNA follows: TGTGCCAGCAGCTTAGAACTCGGGGGCGGGCCCCAGCATTTT. Protein: CASSLELGGGPQHF. The J gene is TRBJ1-5, the V gene TRBV7-8; weak D call: TRBD1 (6 bases). V lost 1 base, J lost 9 bases, and 13 bases lay in between. Per the germline V gene, CDR1 is SGHVS and CDR2 is FQNEAQ. The CDR3 length is 14 residues.

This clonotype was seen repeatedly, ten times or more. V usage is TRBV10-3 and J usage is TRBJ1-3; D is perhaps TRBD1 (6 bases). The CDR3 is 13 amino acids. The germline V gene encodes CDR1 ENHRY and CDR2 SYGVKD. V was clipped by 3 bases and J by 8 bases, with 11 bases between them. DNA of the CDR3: TGTGCCATCAGTGAAACAGGGCAAGACACCATATATTTT. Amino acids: CAISETGQDTIYF.

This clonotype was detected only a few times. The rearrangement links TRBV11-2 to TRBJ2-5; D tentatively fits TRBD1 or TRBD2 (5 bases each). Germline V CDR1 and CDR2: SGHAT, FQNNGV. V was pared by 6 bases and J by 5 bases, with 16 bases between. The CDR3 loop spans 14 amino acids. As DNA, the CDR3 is TGTGCCAGCAGGACGGGACGTTCAACGGAGACCCAGTACTTC. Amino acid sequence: CASRTGRSTETQYF.

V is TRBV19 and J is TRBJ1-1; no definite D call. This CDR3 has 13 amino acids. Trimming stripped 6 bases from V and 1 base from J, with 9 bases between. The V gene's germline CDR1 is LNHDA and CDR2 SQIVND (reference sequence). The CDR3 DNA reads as TGTGCCAGTAGCAATAACTGGAACACTGAAGCTTTCTTT. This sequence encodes CASSNNWNTEAFF.

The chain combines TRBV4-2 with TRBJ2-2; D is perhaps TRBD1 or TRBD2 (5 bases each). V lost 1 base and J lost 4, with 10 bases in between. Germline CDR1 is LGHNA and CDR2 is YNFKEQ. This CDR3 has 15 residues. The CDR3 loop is CASSQGGTTTGELFF. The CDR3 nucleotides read TGTGCCAGCAGCCAAGGGGGGACGACCACCGGGGAGCTGTTTTTT.

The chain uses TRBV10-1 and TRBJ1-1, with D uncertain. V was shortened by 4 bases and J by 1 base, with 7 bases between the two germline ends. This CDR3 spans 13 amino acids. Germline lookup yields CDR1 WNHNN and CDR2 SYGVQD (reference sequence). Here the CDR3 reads CASSVSENTEAFF. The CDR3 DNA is TGCGCCAGCAGTGTATCCGAGAACACTGAAGCTTTCTTT.

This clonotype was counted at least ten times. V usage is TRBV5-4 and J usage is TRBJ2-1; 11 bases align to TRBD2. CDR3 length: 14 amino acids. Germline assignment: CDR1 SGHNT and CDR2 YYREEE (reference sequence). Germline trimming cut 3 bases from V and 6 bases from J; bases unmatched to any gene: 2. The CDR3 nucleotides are TGTGCCAGCAGCTCGACTAGCGGGGTCAATGAGCAGTTCTTC. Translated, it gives CASSSTSGVNEQFF.

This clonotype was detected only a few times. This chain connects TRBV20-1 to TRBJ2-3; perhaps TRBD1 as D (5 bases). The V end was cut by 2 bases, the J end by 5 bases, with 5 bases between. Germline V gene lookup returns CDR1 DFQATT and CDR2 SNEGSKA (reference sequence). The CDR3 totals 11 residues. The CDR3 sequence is CSARQGDTQYF. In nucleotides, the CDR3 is TGCAGTGCTAGACAGGGAGATACGCAGTATTTT.

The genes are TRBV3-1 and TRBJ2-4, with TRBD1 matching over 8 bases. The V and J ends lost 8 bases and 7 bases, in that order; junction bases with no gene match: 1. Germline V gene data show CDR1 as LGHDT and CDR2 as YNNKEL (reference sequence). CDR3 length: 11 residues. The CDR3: CASGQGNIQYF. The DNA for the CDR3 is TGTGCCAGCGGACAGGGCAACATTCAGTACTTC.

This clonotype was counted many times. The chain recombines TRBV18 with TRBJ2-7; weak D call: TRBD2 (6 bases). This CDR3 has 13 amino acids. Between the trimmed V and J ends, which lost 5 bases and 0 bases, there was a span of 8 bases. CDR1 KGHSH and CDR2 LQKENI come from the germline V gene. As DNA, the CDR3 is TGTGCCAGCTCAGGGGGGAACTCCTACGAGCAGTACTTC. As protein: CASSGGNSYEQYF.

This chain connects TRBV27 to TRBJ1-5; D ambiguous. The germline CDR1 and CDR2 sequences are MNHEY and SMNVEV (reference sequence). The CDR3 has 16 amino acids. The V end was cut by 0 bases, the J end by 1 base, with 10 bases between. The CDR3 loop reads CASSLSPGLSNQPQHF. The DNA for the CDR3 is TGTGCCAGCAGTTTATCGCCGGGTTTAAGCAATCAGCCCCAGCATTTT.

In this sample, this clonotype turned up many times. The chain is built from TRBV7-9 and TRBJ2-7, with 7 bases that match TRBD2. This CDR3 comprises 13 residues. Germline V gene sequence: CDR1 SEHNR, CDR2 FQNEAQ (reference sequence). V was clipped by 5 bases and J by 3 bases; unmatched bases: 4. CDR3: CASSPGRNYEQYF. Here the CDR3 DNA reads TGTGCCAGCAGCCCCGGGAGGAACTACGAGCAGTACTTC.

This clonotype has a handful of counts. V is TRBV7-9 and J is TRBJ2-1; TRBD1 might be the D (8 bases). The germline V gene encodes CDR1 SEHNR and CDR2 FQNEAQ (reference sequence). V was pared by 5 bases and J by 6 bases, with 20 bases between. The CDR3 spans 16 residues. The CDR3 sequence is CASSIPLTGEGNEQFF. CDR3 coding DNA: TGTGCCAGCAGCATTCCCTTGACAGGGGAGGGCAATGAGCAGTTCTTC.

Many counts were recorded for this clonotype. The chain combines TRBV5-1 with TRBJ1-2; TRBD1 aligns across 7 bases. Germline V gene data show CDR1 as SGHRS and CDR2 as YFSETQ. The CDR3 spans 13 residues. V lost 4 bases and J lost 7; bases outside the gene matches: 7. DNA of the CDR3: TGCGCCAGCAGCACCCCGGGACAGTCTGGCTACACCTTC. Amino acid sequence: CASSTPGQSGYTF.

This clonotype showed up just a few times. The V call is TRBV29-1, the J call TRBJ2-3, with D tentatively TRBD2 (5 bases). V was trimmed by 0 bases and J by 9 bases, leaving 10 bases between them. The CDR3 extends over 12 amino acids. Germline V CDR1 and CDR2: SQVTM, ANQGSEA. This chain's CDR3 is CSVEDLGATQYF. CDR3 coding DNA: TGCAGCGTTGAAGATCTGGGAGCCACGCAGTATTTT.

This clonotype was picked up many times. The CDR3: CSVESRERYTGELFF. Written as DNA, the CDR3 is TGCAGCGTTGAGTCCAGGGAACGGTACACCGGGGAGCTGTTTTTT. The genes are TRBV29-1 and TRBJ2-2, with D possibly TRBD1 on 5 matching bases. The germline V gene has CDR1 SQVTM and CDR2 ANQGSEA. The CDR3 loop spans 15 amino acids. V lost 3 bases, J lost 3 bases, and 14 bases lay in between.

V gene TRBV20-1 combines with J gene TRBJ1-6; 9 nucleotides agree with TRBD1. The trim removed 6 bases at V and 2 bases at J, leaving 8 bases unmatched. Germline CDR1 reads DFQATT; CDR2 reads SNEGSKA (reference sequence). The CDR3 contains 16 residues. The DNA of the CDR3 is TGCAGTGCCCCTCCGGGACAGGGCACCTATAATTCACCCCTCCACTTT. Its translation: CSAPPGQGTYNSPLHF.